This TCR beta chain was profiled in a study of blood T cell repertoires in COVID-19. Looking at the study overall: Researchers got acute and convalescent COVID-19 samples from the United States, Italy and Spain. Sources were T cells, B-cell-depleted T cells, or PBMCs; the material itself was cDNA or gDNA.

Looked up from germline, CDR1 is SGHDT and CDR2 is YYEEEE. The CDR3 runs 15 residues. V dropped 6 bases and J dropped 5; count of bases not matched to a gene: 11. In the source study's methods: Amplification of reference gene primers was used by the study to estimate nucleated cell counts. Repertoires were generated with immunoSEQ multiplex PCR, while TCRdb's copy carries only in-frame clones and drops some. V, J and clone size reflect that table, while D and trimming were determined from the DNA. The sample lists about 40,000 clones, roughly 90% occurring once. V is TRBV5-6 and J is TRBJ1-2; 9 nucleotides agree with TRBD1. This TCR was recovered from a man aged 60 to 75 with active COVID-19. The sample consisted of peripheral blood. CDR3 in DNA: TGTGCCAGCACCTCATCGGGACAGGGTAGTTATGGCTACACCTTC. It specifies CASTSSGQGSYGYTF.